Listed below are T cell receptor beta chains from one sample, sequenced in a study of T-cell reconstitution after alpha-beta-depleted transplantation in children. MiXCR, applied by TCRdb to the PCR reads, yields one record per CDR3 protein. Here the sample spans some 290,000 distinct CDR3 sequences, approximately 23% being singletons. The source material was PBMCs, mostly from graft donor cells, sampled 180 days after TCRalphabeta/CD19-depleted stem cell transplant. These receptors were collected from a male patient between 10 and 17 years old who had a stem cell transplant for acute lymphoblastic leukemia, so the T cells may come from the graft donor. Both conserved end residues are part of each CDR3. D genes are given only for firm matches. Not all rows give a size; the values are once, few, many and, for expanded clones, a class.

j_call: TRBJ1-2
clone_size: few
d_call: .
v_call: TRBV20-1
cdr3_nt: TGCAGTGCCGGTGGTGGACTTAACTATGGCTACACCTTC
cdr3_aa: CSAGGGLNYGYTF

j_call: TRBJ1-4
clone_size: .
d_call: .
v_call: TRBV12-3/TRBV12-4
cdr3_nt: TGTGCCGGCAGTCTCCGGTTCCAGGCGTCTAATGAAAAACTGTTTTTT
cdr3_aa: CAGSLRFQASNEKLFF

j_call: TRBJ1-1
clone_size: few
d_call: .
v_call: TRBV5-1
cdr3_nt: TGCGCCAGCAGCTTGGAAGGGCCCCAAGGGGAAGCTTTCTTT
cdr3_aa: CASSLEGPQGEAFF

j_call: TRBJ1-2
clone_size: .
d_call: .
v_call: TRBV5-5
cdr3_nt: TGTGCCAGCAGCTTGGTTCCTGCTAACTATGGCTACACCTTC
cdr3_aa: CASSLVPANYGYTF

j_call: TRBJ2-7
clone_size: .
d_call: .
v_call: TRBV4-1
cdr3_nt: TGCGCCAGCAGCCAAGAGATCGCACTGGGAGCCTACGAGCAGTACTTC
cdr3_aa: CASSQEIALGAYEQYF

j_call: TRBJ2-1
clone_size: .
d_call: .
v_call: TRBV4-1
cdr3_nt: TGCGCCAGCAGCCCGGGACCCAACTACAATGAGCAGTTCTTC
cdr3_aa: CASSPGPNYNEQFF

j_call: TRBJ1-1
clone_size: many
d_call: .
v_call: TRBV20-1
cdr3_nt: TGCAGTGCTAGAGATCTTGTGGGGCCAGACGACGCTTTCTTT
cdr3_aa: CSARDLVGPDDAFF

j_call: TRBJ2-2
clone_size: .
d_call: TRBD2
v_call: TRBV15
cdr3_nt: TGTGCCACCAGCAGAGATCACTCTGGCGGGGGACCGAACACCGGGGAGCTGTTTTTT
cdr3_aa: CATSRDHSGGGPNTGELFF

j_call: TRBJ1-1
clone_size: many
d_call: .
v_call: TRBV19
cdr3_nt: TGTGCCAGTAGTAGCAGGGAGAACACTGAAGCTTTCTTT
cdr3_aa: CASSSRENTEAFF

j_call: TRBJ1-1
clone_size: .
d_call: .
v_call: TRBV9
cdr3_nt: TGTGCCAGCAGTAACGACCCGGATGAAGCTTTCTTT
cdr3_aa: CASSNDPDEAFF

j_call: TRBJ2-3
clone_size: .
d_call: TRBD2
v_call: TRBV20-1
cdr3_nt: TGCAGTGCAAGGACTAGCGGATACACAGATACGCAGTATTTT
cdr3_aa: CSARTSGYTDTQYF

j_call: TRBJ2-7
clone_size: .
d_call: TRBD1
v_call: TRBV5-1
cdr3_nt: TGCGCCAGCAGCTTTACCGGGACAGACATCTACGAGCAGTACTTC
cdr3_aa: CASSFTGTDIYEQYF

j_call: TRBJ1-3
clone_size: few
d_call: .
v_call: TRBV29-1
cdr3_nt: TGCAGCGTTGAAATGGGGACTGGAAACACCATATATTTT
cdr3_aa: CSVEMGTGNTIYF

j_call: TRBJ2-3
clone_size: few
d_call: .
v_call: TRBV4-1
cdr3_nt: TGCGCCAGCAGCCAAGTCTTGTCGGAAGGAGATACGCAGTATTTT
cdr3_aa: CASSQVLSEGDTQYF

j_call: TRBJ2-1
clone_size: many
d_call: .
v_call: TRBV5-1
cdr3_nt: TGCGCCAGCAGCTTTCGAGGTGAATACAATGAGCAGTTCTTC
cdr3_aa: CASSFRGEYNEQFF

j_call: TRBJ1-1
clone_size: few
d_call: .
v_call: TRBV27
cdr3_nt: TGTGCCAGCAGTTTAGGACAGAGTGCCAACACTGAAGCTTTCTTT
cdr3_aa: CASSLGQSANTEAFF